These T cell receptor beta chains were read from a single sample in a study of blood T cell repertoires in COVID-19. Sequencing used immunoSEQ multiplex PCR; TCRdb keeps in-frame clones, though not all of them. Among some 120,000 clones listed, about four fifths were seen once. Sequencing was performed on peripheral blood. Receptors were obtained from an elderly man with acute or convalescent COVID-19. The CDR3 runs from the conserved cysteine through the conserved F or W. Each record gives: J gene, V gene, clone size, D gene, CDR3 protein, CDR3 DNA. A D gene is named only where the DNA matches it firmly. Only part of the rows carry a size: once, few, many, or a class if the clone is expanded.

j_call: TRBJ2-1
v_call: TRBV10-3
clone_size: .
d_call: TRBD1
cdr3_aa: CAISPTGDSYNEQFF
cdr3_nt: TGTGCCATCAGTCCGACAGGGGACTCCTACAATGAGCAGTTCTTC

j_call: TRBJ1-2
v_call: TRBV3-1/TRBV3-2
clone_size: .
d_call: TRBD1
cdr3_aa: CASSRTGVLNNYGYTF
cdr3_nt: TGTGCCAGCAGCCGGACAGGGGTCCTTAATAACTATGGCTACACCTTC

j_call: TRBJ2-1
v_call: TRBV11-2
clone_size: once
d_call: .
cdr3_aa: CASSLDPGSSYNEQFF
cdr3_nt: TGTGCCAGCAGCTTAGATCCTGGGAGCTCCTACAATGAGCAGTTCTTC

j_call: TRBJ2-5
v_call: TRBV12-5
clone_size: .
d_call: TRBD2
cdr3_aa: CASGTSGQETQYF
cdr3_nt: TGTGCTAGTGGTACTAGCGGCCAAGAGACCCAGTACTTC

j_call: TRBJ1-3
v_call: TRBV5-4
clone_size: .
d_call: TRBD1
cdr3_aa: CASSLQGPHSGNTIYF
cdr3_nt: TGTGCCAGCAGCTTACAGGGGCCACACTCTGGAAACACCATATATTTT

j_call: TRBJ1-2
v_call: TRBV19
clone_size: .
d_call: .
cdr3_aa: CASTNRDNYGYTF
cdr3_nt: TGTGCCAGTACCAATCGGGATAACTATGGCTACACCTTC

j_call: TRBJ1-5
v_call: TRBV23-1
clone_size: many
d_call: TRBD1
cdr3_aa: CASSSDRELHQPQHF
cdr3_nt: TGCGCCAGCAGCTCGGACAGGGAACTTCATCAGCCCCAGCATTTT

j_call: TRBJ2-7
v_call: TRBV6-2/TRBV6-3
clone_size: .
d_call: .
cdr3_aa: CASSYVASYEQYF
cdr3_nt: TGTGCCAGCAGTTATGTGGCCTCCTACGAGCAGTACTTC

j_call: TRBJ2-2
v_call: TRBV5-1
clone_size: .
d_call: TRBD1
cdr3_aa: CASSGQGKVAGELFF
cdr3_nt: TGCGCCAGCAGTGGACAGGGCAAGGTGGCCGGGGAGCTGTTTTTT

j_call: TRBJ1-1
v_call: TRBV29-1
clone_size: .
d_call: TRBD1
cdr3_aa: CSTRQGSTEAFF
cdr3_nt: TGCAGCACACGACAGGGGTCGACTGAAGCTTTCTTT

j_call: TRBJ2-7
v_call: TRBV11-2
clone_size: .
d_call: .
cdr3_aa: CASSSLAGTYEQYF
cdr3_nt: TGTGCCAGCAGCTCATTAGCTGGAACCTACGAGCAGTACTTC

j_call: TRBJ1-5
v_call: TRBV27
clone_size: few
d_call: TRBD1
cdr3_aa: CASSLTGGGNQPQHF
cdr3_nt: TGTGCCAGCAGTTTAACAGGGGGCGGTAATCAGCCCCAGCATTTT

j_call: TRBJ1-3
v_call: TRBV25-1
clone_size: .
d_call: TRBD1
cdr3_aa: CASSANTGTGIYF
cdr3_nt: TGTGCCAGCAGTGCCAATACCGGGACAGGGATATATTTT

j_call: TRBJ1-1
v_call: TRBV9
clone_size: few
d_call: TRBD1
cdr3_aa: CASSSQGGTEAFF
cdr3_nt: TGTGCCAGCAGCTCCCAGGGGGGCACTGAAGCTTTCTTT

j_call: TRBJ2-5
v_call: TRBV24-1
clone_size: .
d_call: TRBD1
cdr3_aa: CATSDPTGPGTQYF
cdr3_nt: TGTGCCACCAGTGACCCGACAGGGCCGGGGACCCAGTACTTC

j_call: TRBJ2-3
v_call: TRBV2
clone_size: .
d_call: TRBD2
cdr3_aa: CASSRWTSGGATDTQYF
cdr3_nt: TGTGCCAGCAGTAGATGGACTAGCGGGGGGGCGACAGATACGCAGTATTTT

j_call: TRBJ2-7
v_call: TRBV9
clone_size: .
d_call: TRBD1
cdr3_aa: CASSADRVSQYF
cdr3_nt: TGTGCCAGCAGCGCTGACAGGGTAAGTCAGTACTTC

j_call: TRBJ2-3
v_call: TRBV10-3
clone_size: .
d_call: .
cdr3_aa: CAISAPGHSTSTDTQYF
cdr3_nt: TGTGCCATCAGTGCCCCCGGCCACAGCACTAGCACAGATACGCAGTATTTT

j_call: TRBJ1-3
v_call: TRBV10-3
clone_size: .
d_call: TRBD1
cdr3_aa: CAITGQGAGNTIYF
cdr3_nt: TGTGCCATCACTGGACAGGGGGCTGGAAACACCATATATTTT

j_call: TRBJ2-7
v_call: TRBV3-1/TRBV3-2
clone_size: once
d_call: TRBD1
cdr3_aa: CASSQHGTGAPRSHEQYF
cdr3_nt: TGTGCCAGCAGCCAACACGGGACAGGGGCCCCCAGGTCCCACGAGCAGTACTTC

j_call: TRBJ2-5
v_call: TRBV5-1
clone_size: .
d_call: TRBD1
cdr3_aa: CASSLAGQGARDF
cdr3_nt: TGCGCCAGCAGCTTGGCCGGGCAGGGGGCTAGGGACTTC

j_call: TRBJ2-2
v_call: TRBV6-5
clone_size: .
d_call: TRBD1
cdr3_aa: CASIRQGSTGELFF
cdr3_nt: TGTGCCAGCATCCGACAGGGGTCCACCGGGGAGCTGTTTTTT

j_call: TRBJ2-3
v_call: TRBV28
clone_size: .
d_call: TRBD2
cdr3_aa: CASSSSGGAIDTQYF
cdr3_nt: TGTGCCAGCAGTTCCAGCGGGGGGGCAATAGATACGCAGTATTTT

j_call: TRBJ2-7
v_call: TRBV7-9
clone_size: .
d_call: .
cdr3_aa: CASSQSGFKLGEQYF
cdr3_nt: TGTGCCAGCAGCCAGTCGGGGTTTAAGTTGGGGGAGCAGTACTTC

j_call: TRBJ1-4
v_call: TRBV6-5
clone_size: .
d_call: TRBD1
cdr3_aa: CASNPDRTINEKLFF
cdr3_nt: TGTGCCAGCAACCCGGACAGGACTATAAATGAAAAACTGTTTTTT

j_call: TRBJ1-5
v_call: TRBV6-5
clone_size: .
d_call: .
cdr3_aa: CASSPFPQPQHF
cdr3_nt: TGTGCCAGCAGCCCCTTCCCTCAGCCCCAGCATTTT

j_call: TRBJ2-2
v_call: TRBV5-4
clone_size: .
d_call: .
cdr3_aa: CASSLDSGELFF
cdr3_nt: TGTGCCAGCAGCTTGGACTCTGGGGAGCTGTTTTTT

j_call: TRBJ2-2
v_call: TRBV7-6
clone_size: many
d_call: .
cdr3_aa: CASSLRTGELFF
cdr3_nt: TGTGCCAGCAGCTTACGGACCGGGGAGCTGTTTTTT

j_call: TRBJ2-7
v_call: TRBV6-2/TRBV6-3
clone_size: .
d_call: .
cdr3_aa: CASSSGLPSSYEQYF
cdr3_nt: TGTGCCAGCAGTTCGGGACTCCCGAGCTCCTACGAGCAGTACTTC

j_call: TRBJ2-1
v_call: TRBV7-2
clone_size: .
d_call: .
cdr3_aa: CASSTTGRVMGEQFF
cdr3_nt: TGTGCCAGCAGCACTACAGGGAGGGTTATGGGTGAGCAGTTCTTC

j_call: TRBJ1-3
v_call: TRBV7-9
clone_size: .
d_call: .
cdr3_aa: CASSLSRSGNTIYF
cdr3_nt: TGTGCCAGCAGCTTATCCAGGTCTGGAAACACCATATATTTT

j_call: TRBJ2-4
v_call: TRBV23-1
clone_size: .
d_call: .
cdr3_aa: CASSPDTAKNIQYF
cdr3_nt: TGCGCCAGCAGTCCGGACACCGCCAAAAACATTCAGTACTTC

j_call: TRBJ1-4
v_call: TRBV2
clone_size: .
d_call: TRBD1
cdr3_aa: CASRLDRAKLFF
cdr3_nt: TGTGCCAGCAGACTGGACAGGGCCAAACTGTTTTTT

j_call: TRBJ2-3
v_call: TRBV3-1/TRBV3-2
clone_size: .
d_call: .
cdr3_aa: CASSRPGTDTQYF
cdr3_nt: TGTGCCAGCAGCCGCCCAGGGACAGATACGCAGTATTTT

j_call: TRBJ2-5
v_call: TRBV2
clone_size: .
d_call: TRBD1
cdr3_aa: CASRQGAFKETQYF
cdr3_nt: TGTGCCAGCCGACAGGGGGCGTTTAAAGAGACCCAGTACTTC

j_call: TRBJ2-3
v_call: TRBV2
clone_size: few
d_call: .
cdr3_aa: CASSEFLATDTQYF
cdr3_nt: TGTGCCAGCAGTGAATTTTTGGCCACAGATACGCAGTATTTT

j_call: TRBJ2-3
v_call: TRBV5-1
clone_size: .
d_call: TRBD2
cdr3_aa: CASSPGLAVISASTDTQYF
cdr3_nt: TGCGCCAGCAGCCCGGGACTAGCGGTTATCTCCGCTAGCACAGATACGCAGTATTTT

j_call: TRBJ2-7
v_call: TRBV5-1
clone_size: .
d_call: TRBD1
cdr3_aa: CASSGGQGAEQYF
cdr3_nt: TGCGCCAGCAGCGGGGGACAGGGGGCCGAGCAGTACTTC

j_call: TRBJ1-2
v_call: TRBV7-2
clone_size: .
d_call: .
cdr3_aa: CASSLPDFWGYTF
cdr3_nt: TGTGCCAGCAGCCTACCGGACTTTTGGGGCTACACCTTC

j_call: TRBJ1-6
v_call: TRBV18
clone_size: .
d_call: TRBD1
cdr3_aa: CASSTGVGSPLHF
cdr3_nt: TGTGCCAGCTCAACAGGGGTCGGGTCACCCCTCCACTTT

j_call: TRBJ2-5
v_call: TRBV9
clone_size: .
d_call: TRBD1
cdr3_aa: CASSVGQGAGETQYF
cdr3_nt: TGTGCCAGCAGCGTAGGTCAGGGGGCCGGAGAGACCCAGTACTTC

j_call: TRBJ1-5
v_call: TRBV6-5
clone_size: .
d_call: .
cdr3_aa: CASQSRNRLGQPQHF
cdr3_nt: TGTGCCAGCCAAAGTCGGAACAGGTTAGGTCAGCCCCAGCATTTT

j_call: TRBJ2-1
v_call: TRBV11-1
clone_size: .
d_call: TRBD2
cdr3_aa: CASGAGFYNEQFF
cdr3_nt: TGTGCCAGTGGAGCGGGGTTCTACAATGAGCAGTTCTTC

j_call: TRBJ2-7
v_call: TRBV6-6
clone_size: .
d_call: .
cdr3_aa: CATHDGPTGRQYF
cdr3_nt: TGTGCCACTCATGACGGGCCAACAGGGCGGCAGTACTTC

j_call: TRBJ1-5
v_call: TRBV30
clone_size: .
d_call: TRBD1
cdr3_aa: CAWSADRGYQPQHF
cdr3_nt: TGTGCCTGGAGCGCGGACAGGGGTTATCAGCCCCAGCATTTT

j_call: TRBJ1-3
v_call: TRBV5-1
clone_size: .
d_call: TRBD1
cdr3_aa: CASSTGQGYGNTIYF
cdr3_nt: TGCGCCAGCAGCACGGGACAGGGGTATGGAAACACCATATATTTT

j_call: TRBJ2-2
v_call: TRBV12-5
clone_size: .
d_call: TRBD2
cdr3_aa: CASGRTSDANTGELFF
cdr3_nt: TGTGCTAGTGGCCGGACTAGCGACGCGAACACCGGGGAGCTGTTTTTT